This T cell receptor beta chain emerged from a study of metastatic and nonmetastatic thyroid tumors. The authors' processing: For papillary thyroid cancer, a distant-metastasis classifier was constructed from CDR3 differences observed across clinicopathological groups. TCRdb re-called the PCR reads with MiXCR. TCRdb's processing, not the authors', yielded these V and J calls. The top ten clones hold roughly 13% of a sample with around 24,000 clones, under 25% of them seen once. The CDR3 consists of 15 residues. From germline, CDR1 is SNHLY and CDR2 FYNNEI. V lost 3 bases and J 13 bases, leaving 22 bases between the germline ends. This clone was detected many times. Every patient was untreated before thyroid surgery.

Material for sequencing was blood. The clonotype comes from a male donor with papillary thyroid cancer or a benign thyroid nodule (not recorded which). Some clones in this sample may be carry-over from other donors' samples. The genes are TRBV2 and TRBJ2-1, with a tentative D call TRBD1 (6 bases). This chain's CDR3 is CASSEGAGRDTLQFF. The CDR3 region has the DNA TGTGCCAGCAGTGAGGGGGCCGGACGGGATACATTACAGTTCTTC.